This is a list of T cell receptor beta chains from one sample in a study of CXCR3-negative and CXCR3-positive naive CD8 T cells. Using the 5' RACE reads, TCRdb records one entry per CDR3 protein without DNA. The repertoire table contains around 88,000 distinct CDR3 sequences. Sequencing input: naive CXCR3+ CD8+ T cells from blood. Source of these receptors: a human donor in good health. Some clones in this sample may be carry-over from other donors' samples. The CDR3 runs from the conserved cysteine through the conserved F or W. Fields, in order: CDR3 length, V gene, J gene, CDR3 protein.

len: 14; v_gene: TRBV5-1; j_gene: TRBJ1-2; CDR3aa: CASSLGDGLGGYTF
len: 13; v_gene: TRBV29-1; j_gene: TRBJ2-3; CDR3aa: CSVGDRVTDTQYF
len: 16; v_gene: TRBV5-1; j_gene: TRBJ2-3; CDR3aa: CASSLGLAGSTDTQYF
len: 16; v_gene: TRBV28; j_gene: TRBJ2-1; CDR3aa: CASRPLWGDGYNEQFF
len: 15; v_gene: TRBV7-9; j_gene: TRBJ1-2; CDR3aa: CASSLGQGNSGGYTF
len: 14; v_gene: TRBV25-1; j_gene: TRBJ2-7; CDR3aa: CASSDFRRSHEQYF
len: 15; v_gene: TRBV7-9; j_gene: TRBJ2-7; CDR3aa: CASSLAPGPGYEQYF
len: 14; v_gene: TRBV12-3/TRBV12-4; j_gene: TRBJ2-5; CDR3aa: CASTLGGTPETQYF
len: 15; v_gene: TRBV29-1; j_gene: TRBJ2-1; CDR3aa: CSVAGTSGALNEQFF
len: 16; v_gene: TRBV27; j_gene: TRBJ2-7; CDR3aa: CASSLFSGTGGAEQYF
len: 15; v_gene: TRBV5-6; j_gene: TRBJ2-7; CDR3aa: CASSLGGSGYYEQYF
len: 14; v_gene: TRBV28; j_gene: TRBJ2-7; CDR3aa: CASSWQEIPYEQYF
len: 15; v_gene: TRBV5-1; j_gene: TRBJ1-4; CDR3aa: CASSLAYDRAEKLFF
len: 15; v_gene: TRBV9; j_gene: TRBJ1-1; CDR3aa: CASSEDGTVNTEAFF
len: 14; v_gene: TRBV20-1; j_gene: TRBJ2-7; CDR3aa: CSAREDRGTYEQYF
len: 12; v_gene: TRBV13; j_gene: TRBJ2-7; CDR3aa: CASSSGGMTRRF
len: 15; v_gene: TRBV21-1; j_gene: TRBJ2-1; CDR3aa: CASISSGRSYNEQFF
len: 13; v_gene: TRBV29-1; j_gene: TRBJ1-1; CDR3aa: CSVDFFSGTEAFF
len: 15; v_gene: TRBV29-1; j_gene: TRBJ2-7; CDR3aa: CSVEGLALTGYQQYF
len: 17; v_gene: TRBV12-3/TRBV12-4; j_gene: TRBJ2-2; CDR3aa: CASRRENGLGTGGELFF
len: 14; v_gene: TRBV5-1; j_gene: TRBJ2-5; CDR3aa: CASSFGQGEETQYF
len: 11; v_gene: TRBV28; j_gene: TRBJ1-1; CDR3aa: CASSWVDEAFF
len: 16; v_gene: TRBV5-6; j_gene: TRBJ2-2; CDR3aa: CASSEAGGPHTGELFF
len: 15; v_gene: TRBV28; j_gene: TRBJ2-1; CDR3aa: CASSTPGQSYNEQFF
len: 13; v_gene: TRBV13; j_gene: TRBJ1-5; CDR3aa: CASSFEGRSPQHF
len: 13; v_gene: TRBV4-3; j_gene: TRBJ1-1; CDR3aa: CASSPTENTEAFF
len: 15; v_gene: TRBV4-3; j_gene: TRBJ2-1; CDR3aa: CASSQADRVYNEQFF
len: 17; v_gene: TRBV4-1; j_gene: TRBJ2-7; CDR3aa: CASSQDLEGLADYEQYF
len: 14; v_gene: TRBV20-1; j_gene: TRBJ1-5; CDR3aa: CSARTGHENEPQHF
len: 15; v_gene: TRBV5-8; j_gene: TRBJ2-1; CDR3aa: CASPGAASLYNEQFF
len: 18; v_gene: TRBV13; j_gene: TRBJ1-5; CDR3aa: CASSLKRRGQGNNQPQHF
len: 13; v_gene: TRBV10-3; j_gene: TRBJ2-5; CDR3aa: CAIREGSGETQYF
len: 14; v_gene: TRBV5-5; j_gene: TRBJ2-5; CDR3aa: CASSWGEGAETQYF
len: 12; v_gene: TRBV6-2/TRBV6-3; j_gene: TRBJ2-7; CDR3aa: CASSFSPYEQYF
len: 15; v_gene: TRBV7-3; j_gene: TRBJ2-5; CDR3aa: CASSYGQAGEETQYF
len: 13; v_gene: TRBV15; j_gene: TRBJ2-5; CDR3aa: CATSRGEQETQYF
len: 13; v_gene: TRBV12-3/TRBV12-4; j_gene: TRBJ2-5; CDR3aa: CASTHWDQETQYF
len: 13; v_gene: TRBV12-3/TRBV12-4; j_gene: TRBJ2-7; CDR3aa: CASSLATSNEQYF
len: 15; v_gene: TRBV6-2/TRBV6-3; j_gene: TRBJ2-1; CDR3aa: CASSSDGGSYNEQFF
len: 14; v_gene: TRBV6-2/TRBV6-3; j_gene: TRBJ2-3; CDR3aa: CASSLTPTGYTQYF
len: 13; v_gene: TRBV7-9; j_gene: TRBJ1-1; CDR3aa: CASSPWGNTEAFF
len: 16; v_gene: TRBV6-6; j_gene: TRBJ1-2; CDR3aa: CASTGTGTPLNYGYTF
len: 14; v_gene: TRBV29-1; j_gene: TRBJ2-7; CDR3aa: CSVELLAGVYEQYF
len: 17; v_gene: TRBV27; j_gene: TRBJ2-2; CDR3aa: CASSLTGLAGDPGELFF
len: 15; v_gene: TRBV15; j_gene: TRBJ1-2; CDR3aa: CATSRELAESYGYTF
len: 16; v_gene: TRBV5-1; j_gene: TRBJ1-5; CDR3aa: CASSLGQGAADVAQHF
len: 12; v_gene: TRBV29-1; j_gene: TRBJ2-3; CDR3aa: CSVDGTTDTQYF
len: 15; v_gene: TRBV4-3; j_gene: TRBJ2-1; CDR3aa: CASSQTGSGVNEQFF
len: 15; v_gene: TRBV20-1; j_gene: TRBJ2-7; CDR3aa: CSAKPYGTLPYEQYF
len: 16; v_gene: TRBV3-1; j_gene: TRBJ1-1; CDR3aa: CASSPITGRVKTEAFF
len: 13; v_gene: TRBV9; j_gene: TRBJ1-1; CDR3aa: CASSGYKNTEAFF
len: 15; v_gene: TRBV4-1; j_gene: TRBJ2-7; CDR3aa: CASSQERGGSYEQYF
len: 19; v_gene: TRBV14; j_gene: TRBJ1-2; CDR3aa: CASSQWPRRTEAPEGAYTF
len: 12; v_gene: TRBV19; j_gene: TRBJ2-2; CDR3aa: CASRPLPGELFF
len: 15; v_gene: TRBV7-9; j_gene: TRBJ1-1; CDR3aa: CASSFAEGARTEAFF